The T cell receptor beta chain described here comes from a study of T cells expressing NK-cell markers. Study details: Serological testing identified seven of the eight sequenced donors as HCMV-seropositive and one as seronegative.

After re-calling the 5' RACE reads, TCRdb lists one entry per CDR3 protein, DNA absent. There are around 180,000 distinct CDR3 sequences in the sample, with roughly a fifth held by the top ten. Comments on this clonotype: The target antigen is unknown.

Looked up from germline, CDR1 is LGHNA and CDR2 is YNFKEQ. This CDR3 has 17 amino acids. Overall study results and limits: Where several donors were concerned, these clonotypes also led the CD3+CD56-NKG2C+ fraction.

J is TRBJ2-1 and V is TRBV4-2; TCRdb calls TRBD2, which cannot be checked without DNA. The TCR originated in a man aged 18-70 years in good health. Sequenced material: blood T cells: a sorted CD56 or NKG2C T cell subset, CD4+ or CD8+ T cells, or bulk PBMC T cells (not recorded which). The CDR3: CASSPGWASSVYNEQFF.